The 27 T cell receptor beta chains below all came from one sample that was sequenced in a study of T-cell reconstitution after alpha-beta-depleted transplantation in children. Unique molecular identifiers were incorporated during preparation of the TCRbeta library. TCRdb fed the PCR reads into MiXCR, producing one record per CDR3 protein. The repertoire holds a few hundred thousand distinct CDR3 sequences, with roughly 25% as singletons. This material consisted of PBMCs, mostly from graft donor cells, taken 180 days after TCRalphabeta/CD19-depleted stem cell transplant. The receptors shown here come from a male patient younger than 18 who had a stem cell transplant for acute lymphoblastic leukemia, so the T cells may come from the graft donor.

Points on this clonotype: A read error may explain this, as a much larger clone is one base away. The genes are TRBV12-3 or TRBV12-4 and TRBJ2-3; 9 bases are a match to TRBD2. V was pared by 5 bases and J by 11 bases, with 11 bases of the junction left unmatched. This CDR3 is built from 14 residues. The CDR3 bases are TGTGCCAGCAGTCCTAGCGGGATCCTCTATATGCAGTATTTT. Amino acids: CASSPSGILYMQYF.

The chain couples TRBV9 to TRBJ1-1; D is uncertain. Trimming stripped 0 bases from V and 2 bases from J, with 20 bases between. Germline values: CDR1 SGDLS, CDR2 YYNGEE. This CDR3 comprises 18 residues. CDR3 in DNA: TGTGCCAGCAGCGTAGCCCCCCACGTACGGGGTCGAAACACTGAAGCTTTCTTT. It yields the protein CASSVAPHVRGRNTEAFF.

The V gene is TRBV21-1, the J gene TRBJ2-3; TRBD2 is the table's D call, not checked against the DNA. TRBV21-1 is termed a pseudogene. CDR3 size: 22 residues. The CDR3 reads CASSPHPPGGPTNGRRSDTQYF. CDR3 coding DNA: TGTGCCAGCAGTCCTCACCCCCCCGGGGGCCCTACCAACGGACGTCGATCAGATACGCAGTATTTT.

The CDR3 nucleotides read TGTGCCAGCAAACTACTCGATATGGGGGCCTACGAGCAGTACTTC. This translates into CASKLLDMGAYEQYF. J is TRBJ2-7 and V is TRBV27, with D possibly being TRBD1 or TRBD2 (5 bases each). Trimming left V 7 bases short and J 2 bases short, with 18 bases between. The CDR3 is made up of 15 amino acids. Looked up from germline, CDR1 is MNHEY and CDR2 is SMNVEV (reference sequence).

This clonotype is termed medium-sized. The CDR3 DNA sequence: TGCGCCAGCAGACAAAGGACAGCGACCTACGAGCAGTACTTC. As protein: CASRQRTATYEQYF. The V call is TRBV5-1, the J call TRBJ2-7; TRBD1 is a possible D gene (6 bases). This CDR3 region has 14 residues. Germline V gene lookup returns CDR1 SGHRS and CDR2 YFSETQ. Trimming took 5 bases from V and 2 from J, leaving 14 bases between them.

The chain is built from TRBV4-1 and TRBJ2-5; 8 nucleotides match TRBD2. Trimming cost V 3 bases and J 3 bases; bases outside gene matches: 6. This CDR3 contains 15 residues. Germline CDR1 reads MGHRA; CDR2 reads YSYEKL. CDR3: CASSHPTSGKETQYF. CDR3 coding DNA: TGCGCCAGCAGCCATCCTACTAGCGGTAAAGAGACCCAGTACTTC.

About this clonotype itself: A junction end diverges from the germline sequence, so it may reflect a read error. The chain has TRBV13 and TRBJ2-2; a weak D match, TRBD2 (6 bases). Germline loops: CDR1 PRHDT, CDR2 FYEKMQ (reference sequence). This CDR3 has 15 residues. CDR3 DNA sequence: TGTGCCAGCAGTTTAGCGGTTCTCAACACCGGGGAGCTGTTTTTT. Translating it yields CASSLAVLNTGELFF.

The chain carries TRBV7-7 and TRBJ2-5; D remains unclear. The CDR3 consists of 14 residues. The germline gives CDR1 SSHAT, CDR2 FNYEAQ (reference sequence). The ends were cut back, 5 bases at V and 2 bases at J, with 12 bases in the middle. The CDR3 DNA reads TGTGCCAGCAGCCCGTGGAGCGCACAAGAGACCCAGTACTTC. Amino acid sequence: CASSPWSAQETQYF.

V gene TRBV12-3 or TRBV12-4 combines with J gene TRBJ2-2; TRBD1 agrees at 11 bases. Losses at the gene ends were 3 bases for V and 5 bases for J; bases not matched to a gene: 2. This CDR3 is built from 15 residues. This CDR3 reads CASSFRDRGTGELFF. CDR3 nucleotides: TGTGCCAGCAGTTTCCGGGACAGGGGGACCGGGGAGCTGTTTTTT.

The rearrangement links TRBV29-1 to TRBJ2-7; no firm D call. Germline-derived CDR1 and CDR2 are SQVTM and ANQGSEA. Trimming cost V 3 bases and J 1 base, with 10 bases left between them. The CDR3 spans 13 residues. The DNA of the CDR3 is TGCAGCGTTGATTCAGGAGATTCCTACGAGCAGTACTTC. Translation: CSVDSGDSYEQYF.

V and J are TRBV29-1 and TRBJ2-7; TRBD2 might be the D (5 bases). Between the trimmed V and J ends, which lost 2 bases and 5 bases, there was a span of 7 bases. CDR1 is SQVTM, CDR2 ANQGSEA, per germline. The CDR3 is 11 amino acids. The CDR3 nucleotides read TGCAGCGTTGAACGGGGTCACGAGCAGTACTTC. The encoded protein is CSVERGHEQYF.

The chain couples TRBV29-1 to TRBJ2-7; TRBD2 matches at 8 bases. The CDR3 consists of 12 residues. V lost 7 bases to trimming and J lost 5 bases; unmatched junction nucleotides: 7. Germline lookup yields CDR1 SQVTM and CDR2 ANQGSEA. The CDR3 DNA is TGCAGCGGGGGACTAGGATGGGACGAGCAGTACTTC. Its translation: CSGGLGWDEQYF.

CDR3 loop: CASSHPRADTQYF. As DNA, the CDR3 is TGTGCCAGCAGCCACCCTAGGGCAGATACGCAGTATTTT. The chain joins TRBV7-9 to TRBJ2-3; D is ambiguous. This CDR3 has 13 amino acids. Trimming shortened V by 5 bases and J by 4 bases, and 10 bases separated the two germline ends. Looked up from germline, CDR1 is SEHNR and CDR2 is FQNEAQ (reference sequence).

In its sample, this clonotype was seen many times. DNA of the CDR3: TGTGCCAGCAGCCTAGGGTCGGCCTATAATTCACCCCTCCACTTT. Protein product: CASSLGSAYNSPLHF. The chain employs TRBV12-3 or TRBV12-4 and TRBJ1-6; D unclear. The germline V and J ends were trimmed by 6 bases and 2 bases, with 11 bases remaining between them. The CDR3 loop spans 15 amino acids.

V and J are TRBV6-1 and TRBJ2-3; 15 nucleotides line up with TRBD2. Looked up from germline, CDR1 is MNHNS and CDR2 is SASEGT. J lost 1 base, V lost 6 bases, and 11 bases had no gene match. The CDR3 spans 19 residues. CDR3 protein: CASRRTRTSGRARTDTQYF. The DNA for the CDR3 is TGTGCCAGCAGACGCACTAGGACTAGCGGGAGGGCCCGCACAGATACGCAGTATTTT.

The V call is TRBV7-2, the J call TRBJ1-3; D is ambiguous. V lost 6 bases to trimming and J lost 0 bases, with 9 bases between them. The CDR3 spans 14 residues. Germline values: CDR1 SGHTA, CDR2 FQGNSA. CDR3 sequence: CASSPGLSGNTIYF. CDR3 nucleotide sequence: TGTGCCAGCAGTCCTGGGCTCTCTGGAAACACCATATATTTT.

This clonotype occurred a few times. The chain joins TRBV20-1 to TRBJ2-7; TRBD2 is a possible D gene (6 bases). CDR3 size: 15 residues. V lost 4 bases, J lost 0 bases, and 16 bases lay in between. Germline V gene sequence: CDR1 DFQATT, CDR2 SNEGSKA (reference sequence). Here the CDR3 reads CSATGGEGSSYEQYF. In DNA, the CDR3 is TGCAGTGCTACCGGGGGAGAGGGAAGCTCCTACGAGCAGTACTTC.

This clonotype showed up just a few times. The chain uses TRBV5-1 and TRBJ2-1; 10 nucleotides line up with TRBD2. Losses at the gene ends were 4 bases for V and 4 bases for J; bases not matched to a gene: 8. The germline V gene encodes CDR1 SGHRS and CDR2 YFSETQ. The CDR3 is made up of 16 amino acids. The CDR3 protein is CASSVISGRYYNEQFF. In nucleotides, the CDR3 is TGCGCCAGCAGCGTGATTAGCGGGAGGTATTACAATGAGCAGTTCTTC. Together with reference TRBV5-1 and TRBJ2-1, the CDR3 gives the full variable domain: KAGVTQTPRYLIKTRGQQVTLSCSPISGHRSVSWYQQTPGQGLQFLFEYFSETQRNKGNFPGRFSGRQFSNSRSEMNVSTLELGDSALYLCASSVISGRYYNEQFFGPGTRLTVL.

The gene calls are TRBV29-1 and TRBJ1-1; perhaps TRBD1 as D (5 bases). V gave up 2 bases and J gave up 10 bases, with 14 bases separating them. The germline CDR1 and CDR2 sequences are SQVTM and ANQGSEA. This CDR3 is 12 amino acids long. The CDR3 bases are TGCAGCGTTGAATGGGGACCTGGGGGAGCTTTCTTT. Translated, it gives CSVEWGPGGAFF.

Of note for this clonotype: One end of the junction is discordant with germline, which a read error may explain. CDR3 nucleotide sequence: TGCGCCAGCAGCCCTTATGGGACTAGCGGGAGGGCCAGAAACATTCAGTACTTC. Amino acids: CASSPYGTSGRARNIQYF. This chain links TRBV5-1 with TRBJ2-4, with TRBD2 matching over 16 bases. This CDR3 is built from 18 residues. CDR1 is SGHRS and CDR2 is YFSETQ in the germline V gene.

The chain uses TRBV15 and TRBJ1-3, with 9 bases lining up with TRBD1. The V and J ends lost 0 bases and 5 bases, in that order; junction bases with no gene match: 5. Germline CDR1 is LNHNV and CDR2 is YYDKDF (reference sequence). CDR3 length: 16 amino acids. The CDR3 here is CATSRDPGTGRNTIYF. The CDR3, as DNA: TGTGCCACCAGCAGAGATCCGGGGACAGGGAGAAACACCATATATTTT.

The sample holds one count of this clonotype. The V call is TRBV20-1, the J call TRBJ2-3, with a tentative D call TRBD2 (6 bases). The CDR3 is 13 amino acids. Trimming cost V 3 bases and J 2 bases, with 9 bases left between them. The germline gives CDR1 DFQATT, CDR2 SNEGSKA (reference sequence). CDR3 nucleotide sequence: TGCAGTGCTAGGGACTACAACACAGATACGCAGTATTTT. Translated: CSARDYNTDTQYF.

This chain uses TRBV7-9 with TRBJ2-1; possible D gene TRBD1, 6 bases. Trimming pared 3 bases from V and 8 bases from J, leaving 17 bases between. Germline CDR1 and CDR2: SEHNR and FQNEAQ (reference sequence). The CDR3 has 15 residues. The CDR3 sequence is CASSLYVGAGDEQFF. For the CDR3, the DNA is TGTGCCAGCAGCTTGTACGTGGGGGCCGGCGATGAGCAGTTCTTC.

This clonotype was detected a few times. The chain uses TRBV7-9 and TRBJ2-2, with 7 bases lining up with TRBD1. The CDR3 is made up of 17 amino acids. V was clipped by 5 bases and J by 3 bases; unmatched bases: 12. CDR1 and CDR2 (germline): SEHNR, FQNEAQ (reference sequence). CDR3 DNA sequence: TGTGCCAGCAGCCTCGGGACAGCGAAAACATACACCGGGGAGCTGTTTTTT. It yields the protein CASSLGTAKTYTGELFF.

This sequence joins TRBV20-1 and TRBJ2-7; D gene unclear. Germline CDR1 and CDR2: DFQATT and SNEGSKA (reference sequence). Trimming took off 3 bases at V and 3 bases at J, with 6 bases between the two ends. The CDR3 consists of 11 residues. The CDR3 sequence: CSASEFYEQYF. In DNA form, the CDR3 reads TGCAGTGCTAGCGAATTCTACGAGCAGTACTTC.

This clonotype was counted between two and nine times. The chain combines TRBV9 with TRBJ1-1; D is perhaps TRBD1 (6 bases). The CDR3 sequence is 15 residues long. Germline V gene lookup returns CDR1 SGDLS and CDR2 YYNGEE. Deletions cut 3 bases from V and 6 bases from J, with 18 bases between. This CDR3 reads CASSGSGHSRAEAFF. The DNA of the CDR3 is TGTGCCAGCAGCGGATCGGGACACTCAAGGGCTGAAGCTTTCTTT.

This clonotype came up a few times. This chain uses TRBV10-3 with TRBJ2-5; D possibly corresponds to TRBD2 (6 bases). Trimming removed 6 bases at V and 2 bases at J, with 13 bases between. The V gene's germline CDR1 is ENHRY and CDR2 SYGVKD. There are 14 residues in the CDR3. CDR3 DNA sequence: TGTGCCATCAGGCAGGGAGGCGGGCAAGAGACCCAGTACTTC. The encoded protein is CAIRQGGGQETQYF.